These 8 T cell receptor beta chains came from one sample sequenced in a study of blood T cells in healthy people across ages. Sample-barcoded 5' priming and a J-beta primer mix drove a second PCR of about 7 to 11 cycles. MiXCR was run by TCRdb on the 5' RACE reads, yielding one entry per CDR3 protein. The sample includes about 640,000 distinct CDR3 sequences, around 43% of them seen just once. Sequenced: blood. These receptors all come from a man aged 80 or over in good health.

The chain recombines TRBV10-1 with TRBJ2-1, with 12 bases fitting TRBD2. Losses at the gene ends were 3 bases for V and 3 bases for J; bases not matched to a gene: 9. Germline values: CDR1 WNHNN, CDR2 SYGVQD (reference sequence). CDR3 size: 18 residues. The CDR3 is CASSDGLAGRKSYNEQFF. Here the CDR3 DNA reads TGCGCCAGCAGTGATGGACTAGCGGGAAGAAAGAGCTACAATGAGCAGTTCTTC.

The CDR3 protein is CATSGRLAGGYNEQYF. CDR3 coding DNA: TGTGCCACCAGTGGGAGACTAGCGGGAGGTTACAATGAGCAGTACTTC. The J gene is TRBJ2-1, the V gene TRBV24-1; 13 positions agree with TRBD2. The J call may be in error: the DNA end matches TRBJ2-7 better. The length of the CDR3 is 16 residues. In germline, CDR1 is KGHDR, CDR2 SFDVKD.

This clonotype was seen only a few times. The chain links TRBV9 to TRBJ2-5; TRBD2 agrees at 8 bases. The junction had 9 bases not matched to a gene; V was cut back by 0 bases and J by 5 bases. The CDR3 is 16 amino acids. Germline V gives CDR1 SGDLS, CDR2 YYNGEE. CDR3 region: CASSVATGGPWETQYF. CDR3 coding DNA: TGTGCCAGCAGCGTAGCCACGGGAGGGCCTTGGGAGACCCAGTACTTC.

This clonotype turned up a few times. The V call is TRBV7-2, the J call TRBJ2-5; possibly TRBD1 for D (6 bases). Germline loops: CDR1 SGHTA, CDR2 FQGNSA. The V end lost 5 bases, the J end lost 4 bases, and 11 bases lay between the germline ends. The CDR3 has 13 amino acids. In nucleotides, the CDR3 is TGTGCCAGCAGCGTAGGACAGTCAGAGACCCAGTACTTC. Amino acids: CASSVGQSETQYF. Using reference TRBV7-2 and TRBJ2-5 for the parts outside the CDR3, the full variable domain is GAGVSQSPSNKVTEKGKDVELRCDPISGHTALYWYRQSLGQGLEFLIYFQGNSAPDKSGLPSDRFSAERTGGSVSTLTIQRTQQEDSAVYLCASSVGQSETQYFGPGTRLLVL.

This clonotype has only a few counts. V is TRBV18 and J is TRBJ1-2, with 7 bases matching TRBD1. This CDR3 has 14 residues. The J segment lost 3 bases and the V segment lost 6 bases, leaving 7 bases of the junction unmatched. Germline-derived CDR1 and CDR2 are KGHSH and LQKENI. Here the CDR3 reads CASSPLGTDYGYTF. The CDR3 region has the DNA TGTGCCAGCTCCCCCCTCGGGACAGACTATGGCTACACCTTC.

The rearrangement links TRBV12-3 or TRBV12-4 to TRBJ2-7, with D hard to call. The length of the CDR3 is 14 residues. Trimming shortened V by 2 bases and J by 2 bases, and 10 bases separated the two germline ends. This CDR3 is CASSLYTSPYEQYF. The CDR3 DNA is TGTGCCAGCAGTTTATATACGTCCCCCTACGAGCAGTACTTC.

The chain carries TRBV21-1 and TRBJ2-7; the table gives TRBD2 as D, unverified against the DNA. TRBV21-1 is marked as a pseudogene. The CDR3 is 17 amino acids. The chain's CDR3 is CASSKSGPKPLSYEQYF. The CDR3 region has the DNA TGTGCCAGCAGCAAATCTGGGCCGAAGCCTCTCTCCTACGAGCAGTACTTC.

This chain joins TRBV12-3 or TRBV12-4 and TRBJ1-2; the D is unclear. The CDR3 extends over 14 amino acids. The V end lost 3 bases, the J end lost 4 bases, and 12 bases lay between the germline ends. The CDR3 reads CASSLGQQPYGYTF. DNA of the CDR3: TGTGCCAGCAGTTTGGGTCAGCAGCCCTATGGCTACACCTTC.